This entry is about one TCR beta chain. This clonotype occurred a few times. Its antigen is unknown. One base away there is no much larger clone; base qualities are not given. Receptors were amplified or captured by 5' RACE. Sequencing was performed on an Illumina HiSeq 2500. A second PCR of roughly 6 to 12 cycles was performed with a sample-barcoded 5' primer and a J-beta primer mix. A template-switch 5' adaptor carrying 12 random nucleotides introduced a unique molecular identifier onto each TCR beta cDNA molecule. Each sample yielded at least 3 million CDR3-containing paired-end reads. First-strand cDNA synthesis was performed from all RNA using the Mint cDNA synthesis kit, with priming by a TRBC-specific oligonucleotide. All cDNA was treated with uracil-DNA glycosylase and then went through a first 18-cycle PCR with the universal primers M1SS and BC2_uni_R. For the original study's pipeline: For normalization, 1 million high-quality reads, each with a distinct molecular identifier, were randomly selected from each sample. Reads with shared molecular identifiers were discarded instead of being binned into consensus sequences. CDR3 identification, clonotype clustering and error correction used MiTCR with a Q25 quality threshold and the strictest error-elimination algorithm. Lower-bound total TCR beta diversity was estimated with a nonparametric unseen species model using Euler transformation. TCRdb reanalyzed the raw reads on its own, using fastp at Q25 for trimming and MiXCR for clone calling, and kept in-frame beta chains. Here each entry gathers all rows of one CDR3 protein and keeps the most common genes and DNA. These V and J calls originate from TCRdb's pipeline instead of the authors' own analysis. The sample table contains 730,000 or so distinct CDR3 sequences; only one count was recorded for around 41% of them. Approximately 31% of the sample lies in the top ten.

These data are taken from a study of blood T cells in healthy people across ages (dated by TCRdb to about 2015). For context, the study as a whole: Template switching captured roughly one uniquely barcoded TCR beta cDNA molecule per two T cells in model experiments. Using deep sequencing normalized with unique cDNA molecular identifiers, the study measured how TCR beta repertoire diversity changes with age. The donors were divided into four age groups: young (average around 17 years), middle-aged (approximately 42), aged (approximately 62) and long-lived (roughly 86). To avoid experimental bias, donors of different ages were spread randomly across the sequencing lanes. The study analyzed two additional independent replicas of 1 million unique cDNA reads from the same blood draw for two donors, one aged 18 to 29 and one aged 80 or older. What the authors observed across the whole study: The CMV infection status of donors was not known, potentially confounding age-related changes in expanded clonotypes. Compared with the aged group, the long-lived group had more naive CD4+ T cells, fewer expanded clones and increased TCR diversity, suggesting age selection. Because profiling used bulk unsorted PBMCs, naive and antigen-experienced compartments could not be compared conclusively. Estimates of total diversity based on one million sequenced T cells were considered lower bounds and underestimates. There was a strong correlation between observed TCR beta diversity and the percentage of naive T cells measured by flow cytometry. As age increased, observed TCR beta diversity per million T cells dropped in a roughly linear way, and a significant reduction was already evident by age 40.

The roughly 39 donors, aged roughly 6 to 90 years, were systemically healthy Caucasian individuals from Russia. Around 10 milliliters of peripheral blood were drawn from each donor into EDTA-treated Vacutainer tubes. PBMCs were isolated by Ficoll-Paque density-gradient centrifugation, with at least 7 million obtained per sample. Trizol reagent was used to extract total RNA from the PBMCs, yielding at least 6 micrograms per sample. For every donor, an aliquot of PBMCs went through flow cytometry to measure the percentages of naive CD45RAhigh/CD27high T cells. Reading the germline V gene gives CDR1 SGHRS and CDR2 YFSETQ. V is pruned by 4 bases and J by 5 bases, leaving 16 bases of the junction without a gene match. Measured from the cysteine to the phenylalanine, the CDR3 is 19 residues long. The retained sequence is limited to the CDR3, 57 bases, with the frame set at the first base.

Sequencing was done on a sample of blood. This chain joins TRBV5-1 to TRBJ2-1, with 12 junctional bases fitting TRBD2. The sequence was collected from a man at least 80 years old in good health. The CDR3 corresponds to CASSPIPASGRGGNNEQFF. The DNA sequence reads TGCGCCAGCAGCCCTATTCCGGCTAGCGGGAGGGGGGGAAACAATGAGCAGTTCTTC.